Below, 17 T cell receptor beta chains from the same sample are listed, as sequenced in a study of cytomegalovirus exposure and HLA in healthy donors. This PCR relied on a set of 60 Vbeta primers and 13 Jbeta primers. Measured with immunoSEQ multiplex PCR; TCRdb has only the in-frame clones, and not every one. The sample yields approximately 210,000 clones, roughly 76% seen once. The sequenced sample was PBMCs. These receptors were taken from a woman aged 25 to 39 in good health and CMV-seropositive.

The chain is built from TRBV11-2 and TRBJ2-3; D ambiguous. Trimming stripped 7 bases from V and 2 bases from J, with 4 bases between. The CDR3 is 11 residues long. The germline CDR1 and CDR2 sequences are SGHAT and FQNNGV. For the CDR3, the DNA is TGTGCCAGCACCATCACAGATACGCAGTATTTT. Translated, it gives CASTITDTQYF.

This chain uses TRBV9 with TRBJ2-1, with 14 bases that match TRBD2. J was trimmed by 6 bases and V by 3 bases; bases with no gene match: 5. Germline values: CDR1 SGDLS, CDR2 YYNGEE. This CDR3 comprises 16 residues. The CDR3 bases are TGTGCCAGCAGCGCGCCGGGACTAGCGGGAGCCAATGAGCAGTTCTTC. This codes for CASSAPGLAGANEQFF.

The CDR3 nucleotides are TGTGCCAGCAGCGTAGGTGACAGTCAAAATGAGCAGTTCTTC. Its translation: CASSVGDSQNEQFF. The rearrangement links TRBV9 to TRBJ2-1, with D maybe TRBD1 (5 bases). The CDR3 runs 14 residues. The germline V and J ends were trimmed by 0 bases and 7 bases, with 11 bases remaining between them. Germline V gene sequence: CDR1 SGDLS, CDR2 YYNGEE.

Only one count was recorded for this clone. The J gene is TRBJ2-2, the V gene TRBV6-6; 9 bases match TRBD2. Trimming at V came to 8 bases and at J to 5 bases, leaving 6 bases not matched to a gene. CDR3 length: 14 residues. CDR1 and CDR2 (germline): MNHNY, SVGAGI (reference sequence). The CDR3 protein is CASRTSELTGELFF. The CDR3 coding sequence is TGTGCCAGCCGGACTAGCGAATTAACCGGGGAGCTGTTTTTT.

V and J are TRBV6-1 and TRBJ1-6, with D uncertain. V gave up 2 bases and J gave up 7 bases, with 18 bases separating them. Germline CDR1 and CDR2: MNHNS and SASEGT. The CDR3 contains 17 residues. CDR3 bases: TGTGCCAGCAGTGAACGACTGAGGTCTGCCCTAAATTCACCCCTCCACTTT. Protein sequence: CASSERLRSALNSPLHF.

This rearrangement joins TRBV9 to TRBJ1-2; D unclear. Trimming removed 5 bases at V and 0 bases at J, with 8 bases between. Germline V gene lookup returns CDR1 SGDLS and CDR2 YYNGEE. There are 13 residues in the CDR3. CDR3 in amino acids: CASRTTANYGYTF. In nucleotides, the CDR3 is TGTGCCAGCAGAACAACAGCTAACTATGGCTACACCTTC.

V gene TRBV9 combines with J gene TRBJ2-7, with D uncertain. From germline, CDR1 is SGDLS and CDR2 YYNGEE. Between the trimmed V and J ends, which lost 0 bases and 7 bases, there was a span of 14 bases. The CDR3 covers 14 residues. Written as DNA, the CDR3 is TGTGCCAGCAGCGTAGGGCACCTACTAACGGAGCAGTACTTC. Its protein product is CASSVGHLLTEQYF.

The J gene is TRBJ1-2, the V gene TRBV7-2; possibly TRBD1 for D (5 bases). The V gene lost 5 bases and the J gene lost 4 bases, with 11 bases spanning the gap. The V gene's germline CDR1 is SGHTA and CDR2 FQGNSA. CDR3 length: 13 amino acids. The CDR3 here is CASSPGLGYGYTF. The CDR3 coding sequence is TGTGCCAGCAGCCCGGGACTGGGCTATGGCTACACCTTC.

This rearrangement joins TRBV7-8 to TRBJ1-1, with D unresolved. Trimming removed 5 bases at V and 1 base at J, with 20 bases between. The V gene's germline CDR1 is SGHVS and CDR2 FQNEAQ. CDR3 length: 17 residues. CDR3 nucleotides: TGTGCCAGCAGCCATTCATTCGGCGGCCGGAAGAACACTGAAGCTTTCTTT. This translates into CASSHSFGGRKNTEAFF.

In this sample, this clone turned up once. V usage is TRBV5-6 and J usage is TRBJ2-7; 7 bases are shared with TRBD2. Germline V gives CDR1 SGHDT, CDR2 YYEEEE. The length of the CDR3 is 15 residues. V shed 3 bases, J shed 2 bases, and the junction held 8 bases outside the gene matches. The CDR3 is CASSYLGEGTYEQYF. In nucleotides, the CDR3 is TGTGCCAGCAGCTACCTAGGGGAGGGTACCTACGAGCAGTACTTC.

This rearrangement joins TRBV5-1 to TRBJ2-1; 14 bases fit TRBD2. With 5 bases clipped from V and 7 bases from J, the junction kept 8 bases outside the gene matches. CDR1 is SGHRS, CDR2 YFSETQ, per germline. The CDR3 is 16 residues long. Here the CDR3 reads CASSLLGLAGGNEQFF. The CDR3 nucleotides are TGCGCCAGCAGTTTACTTGGACTAGCGGGAGGTAATGAGCAGTTCTTC.

This chain links TRBV10-3 with TRBJ2-7, with 10 bases fitting TRBD2. Germline V lookup: CDR1 ENHRY, CDR2 SYGVKD. The J segment lost 0 bases and the V segment lost 3 bases, leaving 2 bases of the junction unmatched. The CDR3 runs to 15 residues. CDR3 nucleotides: TGTGCCATCAGTGATCCTAGCGGGGGCTCCTACGAGCAGTACTTC. Protein: CAISDPSGGSYEQYF.

The chain has TRBV5-6 and TRBJ2-7, with no clear D. Trimming stripped 6 bases from V and 6 bases from J, with 13 bases between. CDR3 size: 12 residues. Germline V gene sequence: CDR1 SGHDT, CDR2 YYEEEE. The CDR3 region is CASTQVSGEQYF. The CDR3 bases are TGTGCCAGCACCCAAGTCTCAGGCGAGCAGTACTTC.

With regard to this clone: One end of the junction varies from germline; a read error may be responsible. The V and J genes are TRBV5-1 and TRBJ2-1; possible D gene TRBD1, 7 bases. CDR1 SGHRS and CDR2 YFSETQ come from the germline V gene. This CDR3 spans 14 amino acids. CDR3 coding DNA: TGCGCCAGCAGCTCGACAGGGAGGTACAGTGAGCAGTTCTTC. Amino acids: CASSSTGRYSEQFF. Filled out from reference TRBV5-1 and TRBJ2-1, the complete variable domain reads KAGVTQTPRYLIKTRGQQVTLSCSPISGHRSVSWYQQTPGQGLQFLFEYFSETQRNKGNFPGRFSGRQFSNSRSEMNVSTLELGDSALYLCASSSTGRYSEQFFGPGTRLTVL.

As concerns this clone: The junction differs from germline at one of its ends, possibly a read error. CDR3 bases: TGTGCCTGGAGTGTATCGTTCCGGGAGAACCAGTACTTC. Translated, it gives CAWSVSFRENQYF. The V call is TRBV30, the J call TRBJ2-5, with D perhaps matching TRBD2 (6 bases). CDR3 length: 13 amino acids. The germline V gene has CDR1 GTSNPN and CDR2 SVGIG (reference sequence).

The CDR3 bases are TGTGCCAGTAGTATTCGGTATGCTCGCCAGGGCGGGGATCAGCCCCAGCATTTT. Protein: CASSIRYARQGGDQPQHF. The chain couples TRBV19 to TRBJ1-5, with TRBD1 as a possible D gene (5 bases). V was pared by 3 bases and J by 5 bases, with 23 bases between. The CDR3 extends over 18 amino acids. Germline V lookup: CDR1 LNHDA, CDR2 SQIVND (reference sequence).

The chain recombines TRBV5-8 with TRBJ2-7; D unresolved. This CDR3 has 11 residues. Germline V gene sequence: CDR1 SGHTS, CDR2 YDEGEE. Trimming removed 2 bases at V and 3 bases at J, with 3 bases between. The chain's CDR3 is CASSFNYEQYF. The CDR3 DNA sequence: TGTGCCAGCAGCTTTAACTACGAGCAGTACTTC.